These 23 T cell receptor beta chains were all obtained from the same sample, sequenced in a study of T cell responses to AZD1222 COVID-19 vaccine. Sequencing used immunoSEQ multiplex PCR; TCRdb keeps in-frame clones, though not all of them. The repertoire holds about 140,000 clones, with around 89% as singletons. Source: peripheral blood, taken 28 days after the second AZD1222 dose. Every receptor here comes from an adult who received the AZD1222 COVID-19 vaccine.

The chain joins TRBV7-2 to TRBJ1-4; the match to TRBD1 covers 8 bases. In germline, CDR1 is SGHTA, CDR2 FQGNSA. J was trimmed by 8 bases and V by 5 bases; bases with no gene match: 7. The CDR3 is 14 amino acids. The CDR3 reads CASSPEGQAEKLFF. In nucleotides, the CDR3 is TGTGCCAGCAGCCCCGAGGGACAGGCGGAAAAACTGTTTTTT.

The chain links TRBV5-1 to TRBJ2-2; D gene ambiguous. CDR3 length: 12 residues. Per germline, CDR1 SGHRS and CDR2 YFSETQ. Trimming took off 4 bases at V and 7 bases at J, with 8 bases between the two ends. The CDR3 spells CASSPPDGELFF. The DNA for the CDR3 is TGCGCCAGCAGCCCCCCCGACGGGGAGCTGTTTTTT.

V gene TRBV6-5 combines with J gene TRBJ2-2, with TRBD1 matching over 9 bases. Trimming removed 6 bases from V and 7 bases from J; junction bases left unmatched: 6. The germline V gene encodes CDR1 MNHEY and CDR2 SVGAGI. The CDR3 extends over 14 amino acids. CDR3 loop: CASRPGQGIGELFF. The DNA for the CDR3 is TGTGCCAGCAGACCGGGACAGGGAATCGGGGAGCTGTTTTTT.

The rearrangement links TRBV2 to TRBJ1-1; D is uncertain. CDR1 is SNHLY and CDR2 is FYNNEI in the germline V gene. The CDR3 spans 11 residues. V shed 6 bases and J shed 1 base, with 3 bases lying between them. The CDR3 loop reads CASRENTEAFF. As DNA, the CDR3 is TGTGCCAGCAGGGAGAACACTGAAGCTTTCTTT.

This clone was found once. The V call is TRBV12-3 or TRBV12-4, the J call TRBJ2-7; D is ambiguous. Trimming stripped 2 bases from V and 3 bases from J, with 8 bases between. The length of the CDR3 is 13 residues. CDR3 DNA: TGTGCCAGCAGTTTAAATCCGGGCTACGAGCAGTACTTC. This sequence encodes CASSLNPGYEQYF.

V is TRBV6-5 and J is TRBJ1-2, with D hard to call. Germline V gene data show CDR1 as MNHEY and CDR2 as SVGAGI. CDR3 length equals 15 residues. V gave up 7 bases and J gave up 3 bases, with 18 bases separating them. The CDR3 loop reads CASKGFGEKDYGYTF. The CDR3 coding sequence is TGTGCCAGCAAGGGTTTTGGGGAAAAGGACTATGGCTACACCTTC.

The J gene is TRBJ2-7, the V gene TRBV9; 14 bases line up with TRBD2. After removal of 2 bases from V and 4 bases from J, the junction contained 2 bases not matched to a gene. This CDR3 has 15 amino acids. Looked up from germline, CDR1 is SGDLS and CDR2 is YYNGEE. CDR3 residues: CASSVGLAGEYEQYF. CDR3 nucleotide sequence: TGTGCCAGCAGCGTGGGACTAGCGGGAGAGTACGAGCAGTACTTC. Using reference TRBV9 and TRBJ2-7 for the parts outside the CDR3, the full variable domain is DSGVTQTPKHLITATGQRVTLRCSPRSGDLSVYWYQQSLDQGLQFLIQYYNGEERAKGNILERFSAQQFPDLHSELNLSSLELGDSALYFCASSVGLAGEYEQYFGPGTRLTVT.

CDR3 region: CASSGVREATYFF. For the CDR3, the DNA is TGTGCCAGCAGTGGGGTGAGGGAGGCTACTTATTTCTTT. The chain links TRBV9 to TRBJ1-1; no firm D call. The CDR3 is 13 residues long. V lost 5 bases, J lost 13 bases, and 21 bases lay in between. Germline CDR1 is SGDLS and CDR2 is YYNGEE.

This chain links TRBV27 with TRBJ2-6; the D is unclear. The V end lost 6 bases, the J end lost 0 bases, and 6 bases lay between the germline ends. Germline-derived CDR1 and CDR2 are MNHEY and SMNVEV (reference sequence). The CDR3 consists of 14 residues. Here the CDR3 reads CASSSVSGANVLTF. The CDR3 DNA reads TGTGCCAGCAGCTCCGTCTCTGGGGCCAACGTCCTGACTTTC.

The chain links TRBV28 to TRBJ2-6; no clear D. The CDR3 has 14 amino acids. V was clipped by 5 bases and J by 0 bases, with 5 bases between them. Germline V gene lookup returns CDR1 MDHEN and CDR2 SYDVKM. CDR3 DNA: TGTGCCAGCAGTACCCACTCTGGGGCCAACGTCCTGACTTTC. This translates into CASSTHSGANVLTF.

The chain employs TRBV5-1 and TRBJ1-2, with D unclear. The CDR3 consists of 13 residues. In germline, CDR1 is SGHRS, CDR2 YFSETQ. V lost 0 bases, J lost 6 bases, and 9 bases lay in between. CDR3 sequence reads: CASSLGGRDGYTF. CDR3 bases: TGCGCCAGCAGCTTGGGAGGTCGGGATGGCTACACCTTC.

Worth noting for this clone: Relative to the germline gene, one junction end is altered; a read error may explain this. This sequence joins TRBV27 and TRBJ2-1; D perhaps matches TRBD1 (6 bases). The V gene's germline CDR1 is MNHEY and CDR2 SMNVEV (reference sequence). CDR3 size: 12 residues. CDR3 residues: CASSLSRDIIVF. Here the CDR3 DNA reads TGTGCCAGCAGTTTATCCCGGGACATAATCGTCTTC.

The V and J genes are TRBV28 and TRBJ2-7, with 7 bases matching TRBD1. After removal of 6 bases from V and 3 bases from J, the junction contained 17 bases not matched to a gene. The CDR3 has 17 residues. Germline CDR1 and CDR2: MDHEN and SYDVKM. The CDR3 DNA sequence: TGTGCCAGCAGGCAGGCCGGGACAGCTTTCCGCTTCTACGAGCAGTACTTC. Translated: CASRQAGTAFRFYEQYF.

As DNA, the CDR3 is TGTGCCACCAGCAGTAGGGCTGGAAACACCATATATTTT. This encodes CATSSRAGNTIYF. The chain is built from TRBV15 and TRBJ1-3; D unresolved. Germline loops: CDR1 LNHNV, CDR2 YYDKDF (reference sequence). CDR3 length: 13 residues. The V and J ends lost 3 bases and 2 bases respectively, with 5 bases between them.

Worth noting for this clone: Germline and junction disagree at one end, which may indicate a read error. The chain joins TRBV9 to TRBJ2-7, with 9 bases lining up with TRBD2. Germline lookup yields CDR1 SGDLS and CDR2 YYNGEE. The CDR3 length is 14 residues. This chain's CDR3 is CASNVAGDGYEQYF. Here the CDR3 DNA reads TGTGCCAGCAACGTAGCGGGAGACGGGTACGAGCAGTACTTC.

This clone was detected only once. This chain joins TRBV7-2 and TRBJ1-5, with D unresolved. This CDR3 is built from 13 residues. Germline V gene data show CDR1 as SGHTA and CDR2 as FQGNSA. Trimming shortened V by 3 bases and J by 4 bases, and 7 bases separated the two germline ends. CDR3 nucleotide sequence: TGTGCCAGCAGCTTCTTGCGGAATCAGCCCCAGCATTTT. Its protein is CASSFLRNQPQHF.

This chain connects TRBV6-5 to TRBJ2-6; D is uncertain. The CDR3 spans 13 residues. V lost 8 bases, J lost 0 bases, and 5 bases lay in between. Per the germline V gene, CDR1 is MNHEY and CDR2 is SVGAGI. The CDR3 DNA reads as TGTGCCAGCCGAGCCTCTGGGGCCAACGTCCTGACTTTC. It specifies CASRASGANVLTF.

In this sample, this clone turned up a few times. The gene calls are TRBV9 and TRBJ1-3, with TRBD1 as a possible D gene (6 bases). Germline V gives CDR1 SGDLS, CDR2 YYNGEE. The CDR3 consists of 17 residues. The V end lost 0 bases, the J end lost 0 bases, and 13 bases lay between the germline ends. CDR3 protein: CASSVEEGGYSGNTIYF. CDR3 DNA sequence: TGTGCCAGCAGCGTAGAAGAAGGGGGGTACTCTGGAAACACCATATATTTT.

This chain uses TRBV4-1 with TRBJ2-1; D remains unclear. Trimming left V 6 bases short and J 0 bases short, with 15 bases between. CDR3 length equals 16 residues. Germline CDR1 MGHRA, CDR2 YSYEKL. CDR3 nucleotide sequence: TGCGCCAGCAGGCGAATAGGCTCAAGCTCCTACAATGAGCAGTTCTTC. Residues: CASRRIGSSSYNEQFF.

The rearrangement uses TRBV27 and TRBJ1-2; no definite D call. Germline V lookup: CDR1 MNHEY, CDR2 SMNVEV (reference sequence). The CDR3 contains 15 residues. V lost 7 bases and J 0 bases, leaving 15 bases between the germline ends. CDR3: CASTPRWEANYGYTF. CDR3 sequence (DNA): TGTGCCAGCACTCCGAGGTGGGAAGCTAACTATGGCTACACCTTC.

CDR3 residues: CASSATGTAKNIQYF. CDR3 nucleotides: TGTGCCAGCAGTGCGACAGGGACAGCCAAAAACATTCAGTACTTC. V is TRBV25-1 and J is TRBJ2-4, with 7 bases aligning to TRBD1. The V and J ends lost 4 bases and 0 bases, in that order; junction bases with no gene match: 3. Looked up from germline, CDR1 is MGHDK and CDR2 is SYGVNS. The CDR3 is made up of 15 amino acids. The whole variable domain, filled in from reference TRBV25-1 and TRBJ2-4, reads EADIYQTPRYLVIGTGKKITLECSQTMGHDKMYWYQQDPGMELHLIHYSYGVNSTEKGDLSSESTVSRIRTEHFPLTLESARPSHTSQYLCASSATGTAKNIQYFGAGTRLSVL.

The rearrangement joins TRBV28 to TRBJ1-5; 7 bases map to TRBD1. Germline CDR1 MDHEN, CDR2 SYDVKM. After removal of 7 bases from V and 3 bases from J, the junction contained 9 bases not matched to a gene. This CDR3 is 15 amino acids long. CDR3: CASTLTGIDNQPQHF. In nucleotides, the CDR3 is TGTGCCAGCACCTTGACAGGGATCGACAATCAGCCCCAGCATTTT.

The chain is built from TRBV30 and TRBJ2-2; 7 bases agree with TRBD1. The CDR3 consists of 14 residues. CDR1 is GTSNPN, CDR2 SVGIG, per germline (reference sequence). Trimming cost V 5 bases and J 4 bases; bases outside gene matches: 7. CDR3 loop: CAWRYRGTTGELFF. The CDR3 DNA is TGTGCCTGGCGGTACAGGGGTACCACCGGGGAGCTGTTTTTT.